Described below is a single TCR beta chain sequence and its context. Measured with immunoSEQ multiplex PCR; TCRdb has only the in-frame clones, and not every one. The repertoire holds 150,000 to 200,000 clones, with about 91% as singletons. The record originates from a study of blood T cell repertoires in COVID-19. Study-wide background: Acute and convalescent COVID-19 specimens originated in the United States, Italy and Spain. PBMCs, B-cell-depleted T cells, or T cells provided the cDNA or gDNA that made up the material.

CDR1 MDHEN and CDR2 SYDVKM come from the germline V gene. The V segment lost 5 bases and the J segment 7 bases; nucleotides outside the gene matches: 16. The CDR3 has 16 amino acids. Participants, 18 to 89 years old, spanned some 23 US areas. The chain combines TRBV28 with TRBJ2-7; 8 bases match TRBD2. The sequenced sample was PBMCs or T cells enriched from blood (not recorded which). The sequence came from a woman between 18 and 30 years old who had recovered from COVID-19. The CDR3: CASSPTRGLGVWEQYF. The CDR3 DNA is TGTGCCAGCAGTCCGACCCGGGGACTAGGGGTATGGGAGCAGTACTTC.